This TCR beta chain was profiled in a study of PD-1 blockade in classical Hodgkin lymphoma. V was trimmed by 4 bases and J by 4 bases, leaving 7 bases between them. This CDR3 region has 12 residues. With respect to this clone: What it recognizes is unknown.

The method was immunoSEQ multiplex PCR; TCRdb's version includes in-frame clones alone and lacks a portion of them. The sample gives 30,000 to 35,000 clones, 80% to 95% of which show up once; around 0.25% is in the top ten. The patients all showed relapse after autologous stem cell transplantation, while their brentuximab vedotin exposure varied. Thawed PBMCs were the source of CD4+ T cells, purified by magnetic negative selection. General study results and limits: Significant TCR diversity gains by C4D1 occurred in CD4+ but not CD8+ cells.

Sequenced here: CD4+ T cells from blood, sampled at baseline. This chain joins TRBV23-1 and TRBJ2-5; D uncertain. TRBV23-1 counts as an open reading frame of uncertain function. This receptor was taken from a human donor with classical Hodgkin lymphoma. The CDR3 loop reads CASSPPAETQYF. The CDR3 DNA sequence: TGCGCCAGCAGTCCCCCCGCAGAGACCCAGTACTTC.